This TCR beta chain was captured in a study of tumor-infiltrating lymphocytes in oesophageal squamous cell carcinoma. TCRdb ran MiXCR on the PCR reads and lists one entry per CDR3 protein. This sample yields just under 20,000 distinct CDR3 sequences, of which 39% are seen a single time; just under 20% belongs to the top ten. The CDR3 is 14 residues long. From germline, CDR1 is SGHTA and CDR2 FQGNSA. Material for sequencing was esophageal tumor tissue. The clonotype was recovered from a male donor with esophageal squamous cell carcinoma. This chain links TRBV7-2 with TRBJ2-6, with 12 nucleotides matching TRBD2. The J call is uncertain, as TRBJ2-7 better fits the DNA end. CDR3 region: CASSLSLAGGEQYF. The CDR3 DNA reads as TGTGCCAGCAGCTTATCACTAGCGGGAGGTGAGCAGTACTTC.